The sequence of this T cell receptor beta chain was determined in a study of shared clonotypes between healthy human individuals. Study findings and constraints: Owing to a small donor count, the genetic and exposure-history diversity represented was limited.

The CDR3 runs to 17 residues. The V end was cut by 5 bases, the J end by 3 bases, with 20 bases between. Per the germline V gene, CDR1 is SGHAT and CDR2 is FQNNGV. Several immunoSEQ plates held equal portions of the genomic DNA taken from each subset. In the source study's methods: Because ImmunoSEQ provided only junction sequences with no quality scores, the filtering differed. Sequencing used immunoSEQ multiplex PCR; TCRdb keeps in-frame clones, though not all of them. V, J and clone size reflect that table, while D and trimming were determined from the DNA. This sample carries about 530,000 clones, around 79% of them seen once, and the ten largest clones take roughly an eighth. As regards this clone: Antigen: not known.

The chain joins TRBV11-2 to TRBJ1-5; D possibly corresponds to TRBD1 (5 bases). Sequencing was carried out using PBMCs. This TCR was recovered from a woman aged 40-49 years in good health. Some clones in this sample may be carry-over from other donors' samples. In DNA form, the CDR3 reads TGTGCCAGCAGCCAACAGCCTGGGGGGGACGACAATCAGCCCCAGCATTTT. Residues: CASSQQPGGDDNQPQHF.